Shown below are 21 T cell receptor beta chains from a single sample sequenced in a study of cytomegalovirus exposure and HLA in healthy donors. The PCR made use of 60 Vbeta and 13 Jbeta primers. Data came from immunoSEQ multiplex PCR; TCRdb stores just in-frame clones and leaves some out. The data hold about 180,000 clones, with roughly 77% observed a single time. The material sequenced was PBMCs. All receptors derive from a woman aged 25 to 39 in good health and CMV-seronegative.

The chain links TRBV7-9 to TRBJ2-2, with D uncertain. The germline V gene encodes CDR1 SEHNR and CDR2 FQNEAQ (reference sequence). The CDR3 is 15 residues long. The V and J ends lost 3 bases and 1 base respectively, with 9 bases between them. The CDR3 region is CASSFPRLNTGELFF. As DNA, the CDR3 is TGTGCCAGCAGCTTCCCCAGGTTGAACACCGGGGAGCTGTTTTTT. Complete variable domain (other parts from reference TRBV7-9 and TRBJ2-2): DTGVSQNPRHKITKRGQNVTFRCDPISEHNRLYWYRQTLGQGPEFLTYFQNEAQLEKSRLLSDRFSAERPKGSFSTLEIQRTEQGDSAMYLCASSFPRLNTGELFFGEGSRLTVL.

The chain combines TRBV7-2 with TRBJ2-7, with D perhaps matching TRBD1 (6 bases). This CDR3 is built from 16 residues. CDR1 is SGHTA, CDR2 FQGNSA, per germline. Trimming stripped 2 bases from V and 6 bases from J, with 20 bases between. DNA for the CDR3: TGTGCCAGCAGCTTACGGACAGAATTCCCTTTAGGCGAGCAGTACTTC. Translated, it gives CASSLRTEFPLGEQYF.

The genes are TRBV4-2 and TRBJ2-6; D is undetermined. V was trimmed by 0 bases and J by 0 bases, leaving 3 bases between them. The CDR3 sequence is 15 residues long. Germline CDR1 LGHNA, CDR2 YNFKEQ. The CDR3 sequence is CASSQDSSGANVLTF. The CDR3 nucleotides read TGTGCCAGCAGCCAAGATAGCTCTGGGGCCAACGTCCTGACTTTC.

CDR3 nucleotides: TGTGCCAGCAGCGCAAGCACTAGTCCTAGGACCCAGTACTTC. It translates to CASSASTSPRTQYF. The rearrangement joins TRBV7-3 to TRBJ2-5, with TRBD2 as a possible D gene (5 bases). The CDR3 consists of 14 residues. Deletions cut 5 bases from V and 7 bases from J, with 17 bases between. Germline V gene sequence: CDR1 SGHTA, CDR2 FQGTGA.

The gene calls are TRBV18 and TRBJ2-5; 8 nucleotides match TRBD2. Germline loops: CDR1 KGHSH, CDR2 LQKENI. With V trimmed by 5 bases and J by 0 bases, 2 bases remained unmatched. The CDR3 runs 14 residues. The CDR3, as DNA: TGTGCCAGCTCAACTAGCGGTAACCAAGAGACCCAGTACTTC. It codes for CASSTSGNQETQYF.

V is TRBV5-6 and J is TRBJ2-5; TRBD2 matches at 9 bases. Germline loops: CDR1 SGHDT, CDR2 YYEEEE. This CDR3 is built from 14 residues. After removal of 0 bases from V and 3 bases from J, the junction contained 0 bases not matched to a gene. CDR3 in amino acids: CASSLASGEETQYF. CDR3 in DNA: TGTGCCAGCAGCTTGGCTAGCGGGGAAGAGACCCAGTACTTC.

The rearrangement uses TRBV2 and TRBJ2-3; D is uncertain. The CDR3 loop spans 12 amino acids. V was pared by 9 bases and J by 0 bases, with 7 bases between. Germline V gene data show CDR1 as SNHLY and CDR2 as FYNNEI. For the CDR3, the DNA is TGTGCCAGTCGTACTAGCACAGATACGCAGTATTTT. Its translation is CASRTSTDTQYF.

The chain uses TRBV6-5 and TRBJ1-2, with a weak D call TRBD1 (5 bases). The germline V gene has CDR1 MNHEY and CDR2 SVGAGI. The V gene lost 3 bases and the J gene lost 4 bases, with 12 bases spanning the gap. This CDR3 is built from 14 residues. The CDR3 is CASSYGGVPYGYTF. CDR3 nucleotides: TGTGCCAGCAGTTATGGAGGGGTACCCTATGGCTACACCTTC.

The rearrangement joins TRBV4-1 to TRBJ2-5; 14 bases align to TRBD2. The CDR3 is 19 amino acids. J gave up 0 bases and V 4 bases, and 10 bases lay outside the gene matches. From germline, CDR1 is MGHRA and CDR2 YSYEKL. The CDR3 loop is CASSPSGLAGALYQETQYF. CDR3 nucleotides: TGCGCCAGCAGCCCCTCGGGACTAGCGGGGGCCCTGTACCAAGAGACCCAGTACTTC.

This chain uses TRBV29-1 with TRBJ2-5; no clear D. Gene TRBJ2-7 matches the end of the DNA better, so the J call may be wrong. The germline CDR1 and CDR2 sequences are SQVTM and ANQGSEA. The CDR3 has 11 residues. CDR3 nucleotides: TGCAGCGTGACCACGGACTACGAGCAGTACTTC. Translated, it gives CSVTTDYEQYF.

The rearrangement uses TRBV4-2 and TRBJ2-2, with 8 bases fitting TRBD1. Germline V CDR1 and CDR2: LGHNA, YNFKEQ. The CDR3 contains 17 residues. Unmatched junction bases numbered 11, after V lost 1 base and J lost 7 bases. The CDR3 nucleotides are TGTGCCAGCAGCCAAGGAGGCGTGACAGGGGTCGGCGGGGAGCTGTTTTTT. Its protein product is CASSQGGVTGVGGELFF.

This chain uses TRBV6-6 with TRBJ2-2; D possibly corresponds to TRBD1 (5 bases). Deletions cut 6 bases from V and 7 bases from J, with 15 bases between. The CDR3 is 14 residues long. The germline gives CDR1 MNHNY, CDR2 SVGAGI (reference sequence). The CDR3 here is CASSPVRGSGELFF. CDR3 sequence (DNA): TGTGCCAGCAGCCCTGTTAGGGGTAGCGGGGAGCTGTTTTTT.

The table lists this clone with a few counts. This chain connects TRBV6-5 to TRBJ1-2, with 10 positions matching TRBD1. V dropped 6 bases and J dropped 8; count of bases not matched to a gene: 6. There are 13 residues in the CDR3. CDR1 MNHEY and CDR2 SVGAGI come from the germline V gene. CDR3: CASRGDRGGGYTF. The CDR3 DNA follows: TGTGCCAGCAGGGGGGACAGGGGTGGGGGCTACACCTTC.

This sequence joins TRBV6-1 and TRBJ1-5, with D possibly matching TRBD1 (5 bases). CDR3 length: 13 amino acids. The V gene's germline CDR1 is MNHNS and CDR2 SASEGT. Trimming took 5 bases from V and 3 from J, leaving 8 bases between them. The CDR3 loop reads CASSRQNNQPQHF. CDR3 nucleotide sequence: TGTGCCAGCAGTAGACAGAACAATCAGCCCCAGCATTTT.

The CDR3 reads CASSSGVGANYGYTF. The CDR3 coding sequence is TGTGCCAGCAGCTCAGGGGTTGGAGCTAACTATGGCTACACCTTC. The chain combines TRBV7-9 with TRBJ1-2; possibly TRBD1 for D (6 bases). V dropped 4 bases and J dropped 0 bases, with 12 bases sitting between them. This CDR3 is 15 amino acids long. Germline CDR1 reads SEHNR; CDR2 reads FQNEAQ (reference sequence).

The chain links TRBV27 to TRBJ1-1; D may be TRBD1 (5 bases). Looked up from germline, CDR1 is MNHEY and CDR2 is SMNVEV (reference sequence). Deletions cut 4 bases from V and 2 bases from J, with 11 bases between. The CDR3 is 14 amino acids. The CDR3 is CASSWRGANTEAFF. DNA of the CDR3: TGTGCCAGCAGTTGGCGGGGCGCCAACACTGAAGCTTTCTTT.

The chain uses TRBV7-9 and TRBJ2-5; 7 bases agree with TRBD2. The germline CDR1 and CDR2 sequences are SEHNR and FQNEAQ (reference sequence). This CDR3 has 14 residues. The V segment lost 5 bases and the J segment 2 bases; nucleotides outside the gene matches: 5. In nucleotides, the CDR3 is TGTGCCAGCAGCCCCCCGGGACTACAAGAGACCCAGTACTTC. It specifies CASSPPGLQETQYF.

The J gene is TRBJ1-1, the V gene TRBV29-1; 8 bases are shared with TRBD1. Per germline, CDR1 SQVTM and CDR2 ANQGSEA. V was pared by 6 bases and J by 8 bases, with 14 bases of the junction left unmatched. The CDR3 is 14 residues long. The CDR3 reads CSVDKAQGASEAFF. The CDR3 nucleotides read TGCAGCGTGGACAAGGCCCAGGGGGCCTCCGAAGCTTTCTTT.

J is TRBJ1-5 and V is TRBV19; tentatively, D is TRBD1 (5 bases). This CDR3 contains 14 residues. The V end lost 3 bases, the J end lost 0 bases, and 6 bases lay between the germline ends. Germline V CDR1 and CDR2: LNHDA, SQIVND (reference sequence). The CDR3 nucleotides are TGTGCCAGTAGTATGCAGGGTAGCAATCAGCCCCAGCATTTT. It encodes CASSMQGSNQPQHF.

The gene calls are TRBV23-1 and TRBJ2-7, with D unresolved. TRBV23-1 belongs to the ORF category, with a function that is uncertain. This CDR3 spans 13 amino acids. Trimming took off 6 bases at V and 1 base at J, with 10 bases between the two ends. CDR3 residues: CASRAGVSYEQYF. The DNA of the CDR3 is TGCGCCAGCAGGGCCGGAGTGTCCTACGAGCAGTACTTC.

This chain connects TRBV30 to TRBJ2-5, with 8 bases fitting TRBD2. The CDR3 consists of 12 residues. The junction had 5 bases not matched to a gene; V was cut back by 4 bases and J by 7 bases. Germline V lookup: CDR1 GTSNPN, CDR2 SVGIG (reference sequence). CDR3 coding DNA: TGTGCCTGGAATAGCGGGGTGGGGACCCAGTACTTC. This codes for CAWNSGVGTQYF.